The rows below give T cell receptor beta chains drawn from one sample of a study of identical twins. From the 5' RACE reads, TCRdb called clonotypes with MiXCR, one entry per CDR3 protein. In the table there are some 330,000 distinct CDR3 sequences, about 9% of which are singletons. Sample: naive T cells sorted from blood. Source of these receptors: a woman in her forties or fifties in good health. CDR3s include the opening cysteine and the closing phenylalanine or tryptophan. The D gene is left open where the match is weak. The size field is filled for only some rows; it gives once, few, many or a size class.

abundance: few
d_gene: TRBD2
j_gene: TRBJ2-3
len: 16
v_gene: TRBV7-9
CDR3nt: TGTGCCAGCAGCTTCTCGACTAGCGGAGTGACAGATACGCAGTATTTT
CDR3aa: CASSFSTSGVTDTQYF

abundance: many
d_gene: -
j_gene: TRBJ2-1
len: 15
v_gene: TRBV20-1
CDR3nt: TGCAGTGCTAGAGTTGGGCCAGGCTCCTACAATGAGCAGTTCTTC
CDR3aa: CSARVGPGSYNEQFF

abundance: few
d_gene: -
j_gene: TRBJ2-2
len: 16
v_gene: TRBV27
CDR3nt: TGTGCCAGCAGTTTACGGCAGGGGCCAGCCACCGGGGAGCTGTTTTTT
CDR3aa: CASSLRQGPATGELFF

abundance: few
d_gene: -
j_gene: TRBJ1-1
len: 15
v_gene: TRBV21-1
CDR3nt: TGTGCCAGCAGCAAAGTCCTTATTCGGAACACTGAAGCTTTCTTT
CDR3aa: CASSKVLIRNTEAFF

abundance: few
d_gene: TRBD2
j_gene: TRBJ2-1
len: 15
v_gene: TRBV9
CDR3nt: TGTGCCAGCAGCCCCCGACTAGCTATCGGCAATGAGCAGTTCTTC
CDR3aa: CASSPRLAIGNEQFF

abundance: many
d_gene: TRBD2
j_gene: TRBJ2-2
len: 13
v_gene: TRBV5-1
CDR3nt: TGCGCCAGCAATTTAGCGGGACCCGGGGAGCTGTTTTTT
CDR3aa: CASNLAGPGELFF

abundance: few
d_gene: TRBD2
j_gene: TRBJ2-1
len: 13
v_gene: TRBV24-1
CDR3nt: TGTGCCAGCGGGAGGGCCACGTCGGATGAGCAGTTCTTC
CDR3aa: CASGRATSDEQFF

abundance: many
d_gene: -
j_gene: TRBJ2-7
len: 14
v_gene: TRBV12-3/TRBV12-4
CDR3nt: TGTGCCAGCAGCTTTGCAGGGGAGAAATACGAGCAGTACTTC
CDR3aa: CASSFAGEKYEQYF

abundance: -
d_gene: -
j_gene: TRBJ2-5
len: 12
v_gene: TRBV6-1
CDR3nt: TGTGCCAGCAGTGAACTAATAGAGACCCAGTACTTC
CDR3aa: CASSELIETQYF

abundance: -
d_gene: -
j_gene: TRBJ2-5
len: 13
v_gene: TRBV5-1
CDR3nt: TGCGCCAGCAGCTCCAGCGTGGTTGAGACCCAGTACTTC
CDR3aa: CASSSSVVETQYF

abundance: -
d_gene: -
j_gene: TRBJ1-1
len: 12
v_gene: TRBV18
CDR3nt: TGTGCCAGCTCCACGGACGGTATTGAAGCTTTCTTT
CDR3aa: CASSTDGIEAFF

abundance: many
d_gene: TRBD2
j_gene: TRBJ2-3
len: 15
v_gene: TRBV12-3/TRBV12-4
CDR3nt: TGTGCCAGCAGTTTCTTCCTAGCGGGATTATATACGCAGTATTTT
CDR3aa: CASSFFLAGLYTQYF

abundance: -
d_gene: -
j_gene: TRBJ2-7
len: 16
v_gene: TRBV4-1
CDR3nt: TGCGCCAGCAGCCAAGATGGAAGGCAGGGGCTCTACGAGCAGTACTTC
CDR3aa: CASSQDGRQGLYEQYF

abundance: -
d_gene: -
j_gene: TRBJ2-1
len: 14
v_gene: TRBV5-1
CDR3nt: TGCGCCAGCAGCTCGGGCCCAACGGGCAATGAGCAGTTCTTC
CDR3aa: CASSSGPTGNEQFF

abundance: many
d_gene: TRBD1
j_gene: TRBJ2-7
len: 16
v_gene: TRBV18
CDR3nt: TGTGCCAGCTCACCGAGACTCGGACAGGGCCTAGACGAGCAGTACTTC
CDR3aa: CASSPRLGQGLDEQYF

abundance: many
d_gene: -
j_gene: TRBJ2-3
len: 13
v_gene: TRBV5-1
CDR3nt: TGCGCCAGCAAAGTCCAGGGCACAGATACGCAGTATTTT
CDR3aa: CASKVQGTDTQYF

abundance: few
d_gene: TRBD1
j_gene: TRBJ2-2
len: 13
v_gene: TRBV6-5
CDR3nt: TGTGCCAGCGGCAGGGGGCCCACCGGGGAGCTGTTTTTT
CDR3aa: CASGRGPTGELFF

abundance: -
d_gene: TRBD1
j_gene: TRBJ2-2
len: 19
v_gene: TRBV3-1
CDR3nt: TGTGCCAGCAGAGCAGAGAGGCGACAGGGGGTCAAGCACACCGGGGAGCTGTTTTTT
CDR3aa: CASRAERRQGVKHTGELFF

abundance: -
d_gene: -
j_gene: TRBJ2-3
len: 11
v_gene: TRBV20-1
CDR3nt: TGCAGTGCTAGAATGGCAGATACGCAGTATTTT
CDR3aa: CSARMADTQYF

abundance: -
d_gene: TRBD2
j_gene: TRBJ2-7
len: 15
v_gene: TRBV15
CDR3nt: TGTGCCACCAGCAGAGAGCCGGGACTAGCCTACGAGCAGTACTTC
CDR3aa: CATSREPGLAYEQYF

abundance: -
d_gene: -
j_gene: TRBJ2-1
len: 13
v_gene: TRBV3-1
CDR3nt: TGTGCCAGCAGCCAAGAGAACAGCGATGAGCAGTTCTTC
CDR3aa: CASSQENSDEQFF

abundance: few
d_gene: -
j_gene: TRBJ2-5
len: 13
v_gene: TRBV29-1
CDR3nt: TGCAGCCCCCCCCGTTGCCCGGGAGAGACCCAGTACTTC
CDR3aa: CSPPRCPGETQYF

abundance: few
d_gene: TRBD1
j_gene: TRBJ1-5
len: 13
v_gene: TRBV7-8
CDR3nt: TGCGCGACAGGGGTCGATTCCAATCAGCCCCAGCATTTT
CDR3aa: CATGVDSNQPQHF

abundance: many
d_gene: -
j_gene: TRBJ2-2
len: 11
v_gene: TRBV5-1
CDR3nt: TGCGCCAGCAGCGCCACCGGGGAGCTGTTTTTT
CDR3aa: CASSATGELFF

abundance: -
d_gene: -
j_gene: TRBJ2-3
len: 16
v_gene: TRBV11-2
CDR3nt: TGTGCCAGCAGCTTAGACCCCTCCCCAGCGGGAGATACGCAGTATTTT
CDR3aa: CASSLDPSPAGDTQYF

abundance: few
d_gene: TRBD2
j_gene: TRBJ2-1
len: 16
v_gene: TRBV5-1
CDR3nt: TGCGCCAGCTTCCTCGCGAGCGGGACCTCCTACAATGAGCAGTTCTTC
CDR3aa: CASFLASGTSYNEQFF

abundance: -
d_gene: -
j_gene: TRBJ2-3
len: 13
v_gene: TRBV4-2
CDR3nt: TGTGCCAGCAGCCGTTTTGGAACAGATACGCAGTATTTT
CDR3aa: CASSRFGTDTQYF

abundance: many
d_gene: TRBD2
j_gene: TRBJ2-3
len: 17
v_gene: TRBV20-1
CDR3nt: TGCAGTGCTACTGCTGGGACTAGCGGACCAAGCACAGATACGCAGTATTTT
CDR3aa: CSATAGTSGPSTDTQYF

abundance: many
d_gene: TRBD1
j_gene: TRBJ2-4
len: 12
v_gene: TRBV4-1
CDR3nt: TGCGCCAGCAGCCAAGTGGGACAGTCTATGTACTTC
CDR3aa: CASSQVGQSMYF

abundance: -
d_gene: -
j_gene: TRBJ2-1
len: 17
v_gene: TRBV6-5
CDR3nt: TGTGCCAGCAGCTCACAATCCAGGAGAAGCTCCTACAATGAGCAGTTCTTC
CDR3aa: CASSSQSRRSSYNEQFF

abundance: many
d_gene: TRBD2
j_gene: TRBJ2-2
len: 15
v_gene: TRBV10-2
CDR3nt: TGCGCCAGCACAGTGGGACTAGCGGGCACCGGGGAGCTGTTTTTT
CDR3aa: CASTVGLAGTGELFF

abundance: many
d_gene: TRBD2
j_gene: TRBJ2-7
len: 13
v_gene: TRBV29-1
CDR3nt: TGCAGCGCCAAAAGCGGGGGCTCCTACGAGCAGTACTTC
CDR3aa: CSAKSGGSYEQYF

abundance: few
d_gene: -
j_gene: TRBJ1-4
len: 12
v_gene: TRBV20-1
CDR3nt: TGCAGTGCTCGACACATAAATGAAAAACTGTTTTTT
CDR3aa: CSARHINEKLFF

abundance: -
d_gene: TRBD2
j_gene: TRBJ2-3
len: 18
v_gene: TRBV5-1
CDR3nt: TGCGCCAGCAGCTCCGGACTAGCGGGAGGCCCTCTCACAGATACGCAGTATTTT
CDR3aa: CASSSGLAGGPLTDTQYF

abundance: few
d_gene: TRBD1
j_gene: TRBJ2-2
len: 13
v_gene: TRBV20-1
CDR3nt: TGCAGTGCCCCCCGGACAGGGAGCGGGGAGCTGTTTTTT
CDR3aa: CSAPRTGSGELFF

abundance: few
d_gene: -
j_gene: TRBJ2-4
len: 16
v_gene: TRBV12-3/TRBV12-4
CDR3nt: TGTGCCAGCAGTACCATACGGCAGGGGAGGGAAAACATTCAGTACTTC
CDR3aa: CASSTIRQGRENIQYF

abundance: few
d_gene: TRBD1
j_gene: TRBJ2-3
len: 14
v_gene: TRBV29-1
CDR3nt: TGCAGCGTCCCCACAGGGGGCAGGACAGATACGCAGTATTTT
CDR3aa: CSVPTGGRTDTQYF